This is a list of T cell receptor beta chains from one sample in a study of blood T cell repertoires in COVID-19. Sequencing used immunoSEQ multiplex PCR; TCRdb keeps in-frame clones, though not all of them. The table records more than 100,000 clones, approximately 90% of them present only once. The material sequenced was peripheral blood. The receptor source for this set is an older man with active COVID-19. Both conserved end residues are part of each CDR3. Fields, in order: clone size, J gene, V gene, D gene, CDR3 DNA, CDR3 protein. D genes are given only for firm matches. The size field is filled for only some rows; it gives once, few, many or a size class.

>-|TRBJ2-7|TRBV10-1|TRBD1
TGCGCCAGCAGTTGGACAGGGGACTACGAGCAGTACTTC
CASSWTGDYEQYF
>-|TRBJ1-1|TRBV7-9|TRBD1
TGTGCCAGCAGCCCCCATACCGGGACAGGGTCCCCTGAAGCTTTCTTT
CASSPHTGTGSPEAFF
>many|TRBJ2-7|TRBV2|-
TGTGCCAGCCTGAGGGCCAGCGAGCAGTACTTC
CASLRASEQYF
>-|TRBJ2-7|TRBV9|TRBD1
TGTGCCAGCAGCCCTCAGGGGGGACAGGGGTTAAACGAGCAGTACTTC
CASSPQGGQGLNEQYF
>-|TRBJ2-3|TRBV29-1|-
TGCAGCGTTGACGTCGGGTCGGATACGCAGTATTTT
CSVDVGSDTQYF
>-|TRBJ2-7|TRBV4-1|TRBD1
TGCGCCAGCAGCCAAGCTGACAGGGGGCTCTACGAGCAGTACTTC
CASSQADRGLYEQYF
>-|TRBJ2-1|TRBV9|-
TGTGCCAGCAGCGTAGTGGCGGGCCCCAATGAGCAGTTCTTC
CASSVVAGPNEQFF
>once|TRBJ2-7|TRBV7-3|-
TGTGCCAGCAGCTTAGGTGGGGGCGCGTACTACGAGCAGTACTTC
CASSLGGGAYYEQYF
>-|TRBJ1-2|TRBV9|TRBD1
TGTGCCAGCGGCGGACAGGGCTATGGCTACACCTTC
CASGGQGYGYTF
>-|TRBJ1-5|TRBV27|-
TGTGCCAGCAGTCCACAGGGTGGGAGCAATCAGCCCCAGCATTTT
CASSPQGGSNQPQHF
>-|TRBJ2-7|TRBV7-8|TRBD1
TGTGCCAGCAGCGCATACGGGACAGACACCGAGCAGTACTTC
CASSAYGTDTEQYF
>-|TRBJ2-7|TRBV7-2|-
TGTGCCAGCAGCTTCTCTTCCTACGAGCAGTACTTC
CASSFSSYEQYF
>-|TRBJ2-1|TRBV2|TRBD2
TGTGCCAGCAGTGAGGAGCTAGCGGGAGACAATGAGCAGTTCTTC
CASSEELAGDNEQFF
>-|TRBJ1-5|TRBV28|-
TGTGCCAGCAAAGTTGGCGGAGTGAGCAATCAGCCCCAGCATTTT
CASKVGGVSNQPQHF
>-|TRBJ1-1|TRBV5-4|TRBD1
TGTGCCAGCAGCCGAGGGGGACAGGGGGGGAACACTGAAGCTTTCTTT
CASSRGGQGGNTEAFF
>-|TRBJ2-1|TRBV4-1|TRBD2
TGCGCCAGCAGGGGGACTAGCGGGAATATTAATGAGCAGTTCTTC
CASRGTSGNINEQFF
>-|TRBJ2-2|TRBV19|-
TGTGCCAGTAGTTTGAGGGCGGGTTCTACCGGGGAGCTGTTTTTT
CASSLRAGSTGELFF
>-|TRBJ2-1|TRBV27|TRBD2
TGTGCCAGCAGTTCATTAGCGGGAGAGGGGAATGAGCAGTTCTTC
CASSSLAGEGNEQFF